This T cell receptor (beta chain) is from a study of OX40 agonist ivuxolimab in advanced cancers. About the research overall: Therapy given before enrollment (anti-PD-1, anti-PD-L1 or anti-CTLA-4) was allowed, and 40% had some. Study findings and constraints: Clonal expansion among partial responders at 0.1-3.0 mg/kg ranked near the lowest.

TCRdb's table, derived via immunoSEQ multiplex PCR, lists solely in-frame clones and lacks some. The sample includes about 41,000 clones, around four fifths of them seen just once. Remarks on this clone: As yet, its antigen is unknown.

The CDR3 covers 14 residues. Trimming removed 5 bases from V and 2 bases from J; junction bases left unmatched: 6. Germline CDR1 is SGHAT and CDR2 is FQNNGV. The chain is built from TRBV11-2 and TRBJ2-7, with 7 bases aligning to TRBD1. This specimen was CD4+ or CD8+ T cells sorted from blood, taken in a trial of the OX40 agonist ivuxolimab. The sequence came from an adult with an advanced solid tumor such as melanoma, head and neck, liver or kidney cancer. CDR3 amino acids: CASSPRTGPYEQYF. As DNA, the CDR3 is TGTGCCAGCAGCCCACGGACAGGTCCCTACGAGCAGTACTTC.